This T cell receptor (beta chain) derives from a study of type 1 regulatory T cells. Across the whole study: This in vitro CD4 product, T-allo10, is enriched for Tr1 cells and alloantigen-specific.

By share, this clonotype ranks as medium-sized. Antigen: not known. TCRdb itself ran the reads through MiXCR, one entry per CDR3 protein. The table has several thousand distinct CDR3 sequences, 30% to 40% seen once. General observations from the study: Type 1 regulatory T cells had a more restricted TCR repertoire than non-type 1 regulatory T cells.

This CDR3 is 17 amino acids long. CDR1 is SGDLS and CDR2 is YYNGEE in the germline V gene. Trimming at V came to 0 bases and at J to 4 bases, leaving 11 bases not matched to a gene. The genes are TRBV9 and TRBJ2-3, with 7 bases fitting TRBD1. The TCR comes from a human donor in good health. Input material: cultured type 1 regulatory T (Tr1) cells, either the whole culture or a sorted fraction (not recorded which). The CDR3 loop is CASSVAPPHRGADTQYF. The CDR3 DNA follows: TGTGCCAGCAGCGTAGCCCCACCTCACAGGGGCGCAGATACGCAGTATTTT. Variable domain in full (rest from reference TRBV9 and TRBJ2-3): DSGVTQTPKHLITATGQRVTLRCSPRSGDLSVYWYQQSLDQGLQFLIQYYNGEERAKGNILERFSAQQFPDLHSELNLSSLELGDSALYFCASSVAPPHRGADTQYFGPGTRLTVL.